The 9 T cell receptor beta chains below all came from one sample that was sequenced in a study of long-term antiretroviral therapy in people with HIV. The assay used was immunoSEQ (version v3.0), run at survey level. Sequencing used immunoSEQ multiplex PCR; TCRdb keeps in-frame clones, though not all of them. The sample includes under 25,000 clones, roughly three quarters of them seen just once. The specimen comprised unsorted PBMCs, sampled 0.5 years before starting antiretroviral therapy. The receptors were sampled from a man between 18 and 29 years old with HIV.

This chain joins TRBV7-8 and TRBJ2-7, with D uncertain. Trimming removed 5 bases at V and 2 bases at J, with 13 bases between. The CDR3 has 14 amino acids. From germline, CDR1 is SGHVS and CDR2 FQNEAQ. CDR3 in DNA: TGTGCCAGCAGCCCCGACTGGCTCCCCTACGAGCAGTACTTC. Translated: CASSPDWLPYEQYF.

The chain is built from TRBV9 and TRBJ2-1; TRBD1 matches 7 bases. Germline values: CDR1 SGDLS, CDR2 YYNGEE. The CDR3 extends over 14 amino acids. V dropped 4 bases and J dropped 5; count of bases not matched to a gene: 6. For the CDR3, the DNA is TGTGCCAGCAGCCCCCGGGGACAGAACAATGAGCAGTTCTTC. It encodes CASSPRGQNNEQFF.

This chain links TRBV4-2 with TRBJ1-5; D unclear. The CDR3 runs 13 residues. Per the germline V gene, CDR1 is LGHNA and CDR2 is YNFKEQ. V was cut by 0 bases and J by 4 bases, with 4 bases left in between. The CDR3 DNA is TGTGCCAGCAGCCAAGAGTGGAATCAGCCCCAGCATTTT. Protein: CASSQEWNQPQHF.

The genes are TRBV25-1 and TRBJ2-1; 9 positions match TRBD2. Germline V lookup: CDR1 MGHDK, CDR2 SYGVNS. CDR3 size: 14 residues. The trim removed 6 bases at V and 3 bases at J, leaving 3 bases unmatched. CDR3 protein: CASSVAGDYNEQFF. Here the CDR3 DNA reads TGTGCCAGCAGCGTAGCGGGGGACTACAATGAGCAGTTCTTC.

The chain recombines TRBV5-6 with TRBJ2-7, with a weak D call TRBD2 (5 bases). Germline-derived CDR1 and CDR2 are SGHDT and YYEEEE. CDR3 length: 13 residues. V lost 0 bases and J lost 7, with 11 bases in between. The CDR3 region is CASSLGPPGEQYF. The CDR3 DNA is TGTGCCAGCAGCTTGGGACCCCCGGGGGAGCAGTACTTC.

The V and J genes are TRBV27 and TRBJ1-2; D remains unclear. The CDR3 has 14 amino acids. V lost 0 bases and J 5 bases, leaving 10 bases between the germline ends. Looked up from germline, CDR1 is MNHEY and CDR2 is SMNVEV (reference sequence). The CDR3 DNA follows: TGTGCCAGCAGTTTATCTAACAGCCGGTATGGCTACACCTTC. It translates to CASSLSNSRYGYTF.

The chain combines TRBV5-4 with TRBJ2-1; D possibly corresponds to TRBD2 (5 bases). This CDR3 contains 15 residues. Germline V gives CDR1 SGHNT, CDR2 YYREEE (reference sequence). V was cut by 0 bases and J by 6 bases, with 13 bases left in between. Written as DNA, the CDR3 is TGTGCCAGCAGCTTGGCCCTCTCTAGCTTCAATGAGCAGTTCTTC. This codes for CASSLALSSFNEQFF.

The chain carries TRBV28 and TRBJ2-1, with 7 bases aligning to TRBD2. The CDR3 is 14 residues long. With 2 bases clipped from V and 7 bases from J, the junction kept 5 bases outside the gene matches. Germline-derived CDR1 and CDR2 are MDHEN and SYDVKM. CDR3 sequence reads: CASSLMREPNEQFF. In DNA form, the CDR3 reads TGTGCCAGCAGTTTAATGCGGGAGCCAAATGAGCAGTTCTTC.

The V and J genes are TRBV10-3 and TRBJ2-1, with 11 bases fitting TRBD2. Per germline, CDR1 ENHRY and CDR2 SYGVKD. The CDR3 is made up of 16 amino acids. V trimming: 11 bases; J trimming: 0 bases; junction bases outside the gene matches: 9. The CDR3 coding sequence is TGTGCCGTGTCCGGGACTAGCGGAAGCTCCTACAATGAGCAGTTCTTC. Amino acids: CAVSGTSGSSYNEQFF.